The 5 T cell receptor beta chains reported below all come from one sample, sequenced in a study of blood T cell repertoires in COVID-19. Using immunoSEQ multiplex PCR, the repertoire was profiled, and TCRdb retains in-frame clones only, with some absent. The sample has fewer than 250,000 clones; approximately 90% are singletons. Input material: peripheral blood. Source of these receptors: a human donor in a cohort sampled during active COVID-19.

The chain couples TRBV11-2 to TRBJ2-7, with 7 bases aligning to TRBD1. CDR3 length: 14 residues. Trimming cost V 4 bases and J 2 bases; bases outside gene matches: 5. Germline CDR1 SGHAT, CDR2 FQNNGV. CDR3 coding DNA: TGTGCCAGCAGCTCCCGGACAGGAGCCTACGAGCAGTACTTC. This gives the protein CASSSRTGAYEQYF.

In DNA, the CDR3 is TGTGCCAGCAGCTACGGACTAGCTTACACAGATACGCAGTATTTT. Protein sequence: CASSYGLAYTDTQYF. This rearrangement joins TRBV11-2 to TRBJ2-3, with 8 bases lining up with TRBD2. V lost 4 bases and J lost 2; bases outside the gene matches: 5. Germline values: CDR1 SGHAT, CDR2 FQNNGV. The CDR3 is 15 residues long.

The gene calls are TRBV30 and TRBJ2-5; tentative D call: TRBD2 (5 bases). From germline, CDR1 is GTSNPN and CDR2 SVGIG (reference sequence). This CDR3 has 14 amino acids. The ends were cut back, 4 bases at V and 2 bases at J, with 14 bases in the middle. The DNA of the CDR3 is TGTGCCTGGACTTTCGTCGGAGGACAAGAGACCCAGTACTTC. Amino acid sequence: CAWTFVGGQETQYF. Combining the CDR3 with reference TRBV30 and TRBJ2-5 gives the whole variable domain SQTIHQWPATLVQPVGSPLSLECTVEGTSNPNLYWYRQAAGRGLQLLFYSVGIGQISSEVPQNLSASRPQDRQFILSSKKLLLSDSGFYLCAWTFVGGQETQYFGPGTRLLVL.

The chain joins TRBV27 to TRBJ2-7; D possibly corresponds to TRBD1 (5 bases). There are 13 residues in the CDR3. V dropped 6 bases and J dropped 5 bases, with 14 bases sitting between them. Germline CDR1 MNHEY, CDR2 SMNVEV (reference sequence). CDR3 loop: CASRSQGNDEQYF. CDR3 sequence (DNA): TGTGCCAGCAGGTCGCAGGGAAACGACGAGCAGTACTTC.

Turning to this clone: Germline is not matched at one junction end, which may reflect a read error. The chain has TRBV7-7 and TRBJ2-3; D possibly corresponds to TRBD1 (6 bases). The CDR3 is 15 amino acids. Germline loops: CDR1 SSHAT, CDR2 FNYEAQ (reference sequence). CDR3 amino acids: CASSSGIQGTDTQYF. Written as DNA, the CDR3 is TGTGCTAGCAGCTCCGGTATTCAGGGGACAGATACGCAGTATTTT.